This record looks at one TCR beta chain sequence and its context. Antigen: not known. The data stem from a study of T cells in Graves' hyperthyroidism and ophthalmopathy. On the study more broadly: Staff took peripheral blood when the initial diagnosis was made, before any treatment began. Broader study findings: A 13 V-J signature model discriminated ophthalmopathy versus stable hyperthyroidism.

Researchers took RNA transcripts and amplified the TCR beta CDR3 regions from them. A first-round RT-PCR of the TCR CDR3 used the HTBI primer set. TCRdb ran MiXCR on the multiplex PCR reads and lists one entry per CDR3 protein. The sample has around 520,000 distinct CDR3 sequences, roughly 24% seen once. Any patient presenting with uncontrolled infection, other autoimmune disease, pregnancy or lactation was left out. Based on clinical symptoms, serum thyroxine and TRAb, thyroid ultrasound and orbital computed tomography, diagnoses were reached. V was clipped by 3 bases and J by 4 bases; unmatched bases: 15. The CDR3 loop spans 17 amino acids.

J is TRBJ2-7 and V is TRBV12-3 or TRBV12-4, with 7 bases identical to TRBD2. The sequencing input was blood. The clonotype originates from a woman aged 25 to 39 with Graves' ophthalmopathy. The CDR3 is CASSLVGAGTGGYEQYF. For the CDR3, the DNA is TGTGCCAGCAGTTTGGTGGGAGCCGGGACGGGGGGATACGAGCAGTACTTC.